What follows is one TCR beta chain and its context. The target of this receptor is not known. HCMV-specific IgG was detected in serum with a commercial ELISA kit to determine HCMV serostatus. Peripheral blood mononuclear cells were isolated from blood by Ficoll density gradient centrifugation. Counted from cysteine to phenylalanine, this CDR3 has 16 amino acids. The protein alone is recorded here. CDR1 and CDR2 are drawn from the germline V gene (reference sequence): LNHNV, YYDKDF. The data originate from a study of T cells expressing NK-cell markers (dated by TCRdb to about 2020). General notes on the study: TCR beta-chain repertoires were profiled in sorted CD3+CD56+NKG2C+, CD3+CD56+NKG2C- and CD3+CD56-NKG2C+ T-cell subsets from about 8 donors. The eight sequenced donors were randomly selected healthy volunteers, three men and five women. Seven of the eight sequenced donors were HCMV-seropositive and one was HCMV-seronegative. Libraries were sequenced as 2 x 150 bp reads on Illumina HiSeq 2000/2500, MiSeq or NextSeq. The investigation overall reported the following: Those dominant clonotypes were again the most abundant among CD3+CD56-NKG2C+ cells in a few donors, at about 28.3-65%. In roughly 6 donors, the dominant CD3+CD56+NKG2C+ clonotypes were among the top 10 CD8+ clonotypes and accounted for roughly 1.0-7.0% of CD8+ T cells. It remained unclear whether the expanded NKG2C-expressing T cell clones were specific for HCMV antigens.

Sequencing was carried out with an Illumina HiSeq 2000. The TCR beta cDNA libraries were made using 5'RACE template switching, a step that added both a universal primer site and unique molecular identifiers. Synthesis of cDNA was primed from the TCR beta constant segment and was followed by two consecutive PCR amplification steps. Concerning the study's data processing: MIGEC handled demultiplexing of the reads and grouping by UMI, while MiTCR was used to assemble and quantify clonotypes. To exclude erroneous sequences, any TCR cDNA sequence not supported by at least two reads was discarded. The tcR package was used for downstream repertoire analysis, and clonotypes were matched across fractions by CDR3 nucleotide sequence plus V segment. VDJmatch was used to annotate antigen specificity against VDJdb, with one amino acid substitution allowed in CDR3. The reads were reprocessed in TCRdb, with one entry per CDR3 protein sequence and no accompanying DNA. In this record, the V and J calls reflect TCRdb's handling and not the investigators' own analysis. This sample's table contains about 460,000 distinct CDR3 sequences. Over 1.1% of the sample is held by the ten biggest clonotypes.

The specimen sequenced was blood T cells: a sorted CD56 or NKG2C T cell subset, CD4+ or CD8+ T cells, or bulk PBMC T cells (not recorded which). This receptor was taken from a woman in her forties or fifties in good health. Donor details come from another sample of the same person, matched by shared clones. Recombination linked TRBV15 to TRBJ2-7; TCRdb's assignment of TRBD1 cannot be checked, as there is no DNA. The CDR3 protein is CATSTLGQGAIYEQYF.